Listed here are 23 T cell receptor beta chains from one sample, sequenced in a study of T cell repertoires in cytomegalovirus infection. In TCRdb, the reads were re-called with MiXCR into one record per CDR3 protein. The sample includes 150,000 to 200,000 distinct CDR3 sequences, about an eighth of them seen just once. Source material: PBMCs. All receptors come from a human donor in good health (CMV status not recorded). Some clones in this sample may be carry-over from other donors' samples.

The table lists this clonotype with a few counts. V gene TRBV29-1 combines with J gene TRBJ2-5; no clear D. V shed 6 bases and J shed 3 bases, with 5 bases lying between them. The CDR3 length is 10 residues. Germline V gives CDR1 SQVTM, CDR2 ANQGSEA. DNA for the CDR3: TGCAGCGTAACTGAAGAGACCCAGTACTTC. It yields the protein CSVTEETQYF.

J is TRBJ1-1 and V is TRBV29-1; D is undetermined. The ends were cut back, 0 bases at V and 0 bases at J, with 5 bases in the middle. The CDR3 is 13 residues long. CDR1 is SQVTM and CDR2 is ANQGSEA in the germline V gene. This CDR3 is CSVEEQLNTEAFF. The CDR3 bases are TGCAGCGTTGAAGAACAGCTGAACACTGAAGCTTTCTTT.

The CDR3 loop reads CASSLTPEPTGELFF. The CDR3 DNA reads TGCGCCAGCAGCTTAACTCCAGAACCAACCGGGGAGCTGTTTTTT. V gene TRBV5-1 combines with J gene TRBJ2-2; D is unclear. The V end was cut by 2 bases, the J end by 5 bases, with 13 bases between. Germline CDR1 and CDR2: SGHRS and YFSETQ. This CDR3 spans 15 amino acids.

The V and J genes are TRBV29-1 and TRBJ1-1; D is unresolved. Trimming took 0 bases from V and 5 from J, leaving 7 bases between them. Germline V lookup: CDR1 SQVTM, CDR2 ANQGSEA. This CDR3 is 12 amino acids long. CDR3: CSVEDPGTEAFF. The CDR3 DNA reads as TGCAGCGTTGAAGATCCGGGGACTGAAGCTTTCTTT.

V and J are TRBV6-2 or TRBV6-3 and TRBJ1-2; 11 positions agree with TRBD1. Trimming took 6 bases from V and 4 from J; bases not matched to a gene: 16. The germline V gene encodes CDR1 MNHEY and CDR2 SVGEGT. This CDR3 is 18 amino acids long. CDR3 protein: CASRIHLSLDRGLYGYTF. The CDR3, as DNA: TGTGCCAGCAGGATACACCTATCTCTGGACAGGGGGCTCTATGGCTACACCTTC.

This clonotype occurred many times. V usage is TRBV5-1 and J usage is TRBJ1-5; no firm D call. This CDR3 region has 17 residues. V lost 0 bases and J lost 2, with 15 bases in between. Per the germline V gene, CDR1 is SGHRS and CDR2 is YFSETQ. CDR3 sequence: CASSLVPGPRGNQPQHF. In DNA, the CDR3 is TGCGCCAGCAGCTTGGTTCCAGGCCCGCGGGGCAATCAGCCCCAGCATTTT.

The rearrangement links TRBV4-3 to TRBJ2-5, with D tentatively TRBD2 (5 bases). Germline V gene data show CDR1 as LGHNA and CDR2 as YSLEER. The CDR3 sequence is 17 residues long. Trimming left V 4 bases short and J 0 bases short, with 18 bases between. The CDR3 sequence is CASSLSRGIHHQETQYF. For the CDR3, the DNA is TGCGCCAGCAGCCTAAGCCGGGGAATACACCACCAAGAGACCCAGTACTTC.

This clonotype has only a few counts. The gene calls are TRBV7-2 and TRBJ2-2; weak D call: TRBD1 (6 bases). Germline-derived CDR1 and CDR2 are SGHTA and FQGNSA. The CDR3 spans 15 residues. V was pared by 0 bases and J by 7 bases, with 12 bases between. The chain's CDR3 is CASSLAGQYYGELFF. DNA for the CDR3: TGTGCCAGCAGCTTAGCCGGACAGTATTACGGGGAGCTGTTTTTT.

About this clonotype: With a much larger clone just one base away, this may be a read error. The rearrangement joins TRBV7-6 to TRBJ2-7, with unresolved D. Germline-derived CDR1 and CDR2 are SGHVS and FNYEAQ. CDR3 length: 14 amino acids. V was clipped by 1 base and J by 8 bases, with 15 bases between them. The chain's CDR3 is CASSLGQALRKQYF. The CDR3 DNA follows: TGTGCCAGCAGCTTAGGGCAGGCCCTGAGGAAGCAGTACTTC.

Many counts were recorded for this clonotype. The chain couples TRBV6-1 to TRBJ2-5; no definite D call. Trimming left V 5 bases short and J 5 bases short, with 21 bases between. In germline, CDR1 is MNHNS, CDR2 SASEGT. The CDR3 is 16 amino acids. In DNA, the CDR3 is TGTGCCAGCAGTACCCTCCCTCGAACCTGGTGGGAGACCCAGTACTTC. Amino acid sequence: CASSTLPRTWWETQYF.

This clonotype was seen more than once but under ten times. The chain uses TRBV20-1 and TRBJ2-2, with TRBD2 identical over 9 bases. This CDR3 is 14 amino acids long. Germline V gene lookup returns CDR1 DFQATT and CDR2 SNEGSKA (reference sequence). The V segment lost 3 bases and the J segment 4 bases; nucleotides outside the gene matches: 3. CDR3 sequence: CSASQREVTGELFF. DNA for the CDR3: TGCAGTGCTAGCCAGCGGGAGGTCACCGGGGAGCTGTTTTTT.

This clonotype came up many times. This chain connects TRBV7-2 to TRBJ2-6; 8 bases are shared with TRBD1. The germline gives CDR1 SGHTA, CDR2 FQGNSA. CDR3 length equals 18 residues. Trimming at V came to 1 base and at J to 0 bases, leaving 5 bases not matched to a gene. CDR3 protein: CASSLDGTGHSGANVLTF. The CDR3 coding sequence is TGTGCCAGCAGCTTAGATGGGACAGGACACTCTGGGGCCAACGTCCTGACTTTC. Filled out from reference TRBV7-2 and TRBJ2-6, the complete variable domain reads GAGVSQSPSNKVTEKGKDVELRCDPISGHTALYWYRQSLGQGLEFLIYFQGNSAPDKSGLPSDRFSAERTGGSVSTLTIQRTQQEDSAVYLCASSLDGTGHSGANVLTFGAGSRLTVL.

V is TRBV29-1 and J is TRBJ2-7; D is possibly TRBD1 (6 bases). Germline-derived CDR1 and CDR2 are SQVTM and ANQGSEA. This CDR3 is 13 amino acids long. Trimming took off 4 bases at V and 3 bases at J, with 13 bases between the two ends. In DNA form, the CDR3 reads TGCAGCGTTGTAACAGGGAAGAACTACGAGCAGTACTTC. Translated: CSVVTGKNYEQYF.

The rearrangement links TRBV28 to TRBJ2-1; TRBD2 is a possible D gene (5 bases). The V gene's germline CDR1 is MDHEN and CDR2 SYDVKM. The CDR3 covers 15 residues. V lost 3 bases and J 5 bases, leaving 14 bases between the germline ends. The CDR3 sequence is CASSFSRLRDNEQFF. The CDR3 coding sequence is TGTGCCAGCAGTTTTTCTCGCTTGAGGGACAATGAGCAGTTCTTC. The full variable domain, its missing parts supplied by reference TRBV28 and TRBJ2-1, is DVKVTQSSRYLVKRTGEKVFLECVQDMDHENMFWYRQDPGLGLRLIYFSYDVKMKEKGDIPEGYSVSREKKERFSLILESASTNQTSMYLCASSFSRLRDNEQFFGPGTRLTVL.

This clonotype was recorded many times. The CDR3 bases are TGCAGTGCTAGAGACACCATCAGGGAGGTCAAAAACATTCAGTACTTC. This codes for CSARDTIREVKNIQYF. The rearrangement joins TRBV20-1 to TRBJ2-4; the D gene is possibly TRBD2 (6 bases). The V end was cut by 0 bases, the J end by 3 bases, with 15 bases between. This CDR3 contains 16 residues. Germline CDR1 DFQATT, CDR2 SNEGSKA (reference sequence).

This clonotype was counted many times. The V call is TRBV5-4, the J call TRBJ2-1; 8 bases fit TRBD2. With V trimmed by 5 bases and J by 7 bases, 17 bases remained unmatched. Germline V CDR1 and CDR2: SGHNT, YYREEE (reference sequence). The CDR3 contains 17 residues. CDR3 amino acids: CASSRSLAGRNANEQFF. The CDR3 coding sequence is TGTGCCAGCAGTCGATCCTTAGCGGGGAGAAATGCAAATGAGCAGTTCTTC.

This clonotype was detected ten times or more. This chain connects TRBV7-2 to TRBJ1-5; D not resolved. The germline V gene encodes CDR1 SGHTA and CDR2 FQGNSA. CDR3 size: 11 residues. The ends were cut back, 3 bases at V and 9 bases at J, with 6 bases in the middle. The CDR3 sequence: CASSFRGPQHF. The CDR3 coding sequence is TGTGCCAGCAGCTTCCGGGGGCCCCAGCATTTT.

The CDR3 bases are TGCAGTGCTAGACTAGCGGGGGGTTCCACAGATACGCAGTATTTT. This sequence encodes CSARLAGGSTDTQYF. J is TRBJ2-3 and V is TRBV20-1; 11 bases agree with TRBD2. The V and J ends lost 2 bases and 2 bases, in that order; junction bases with no gene match: 3. Germline loops: CDR1 DFQATT, CDR2 SNEGSKA (reference sequence). This CDR3 region has 15 residues.

J is TRBJ2-1 and V is TRBV19; D remains unclear. Trimming removed 3 bases at V and 6 bases at J, with 6 bases between. Looked up from germline, CDR1 is LNHDA and CDR2 is SQIVND (reference sequence). The CDR3 loop spans 12 amino acids. CDR3 nucleotide sequence: TGTGCCAGTAGTATCAGTTTCAATGAGCAGTTCTTC. It specifies CASSISFNEQFF.

This sequence joins TRBV25-1 and TRBJ2-2; tentative D call: TRBD2 (6 bases). V lost 3 bases, J lost 5 bases, and 10 bases lay in between. The CDR3 is 14 amino acids. Germline assignment: CDR1 MGHDK and CDR2 SYGVNS. For the CDR3, the DNA is TGTGCCAGCAGTGACCGACTAGTAACCGGGGAGCTGTTTTTT. It translates to CASSDRLVTGELFF.

This clonotype was observed many times. This sequence joins TRBV7-6 and TRBJ2-3, with a tentative D call TRBD1 (5 bases). Germline loops: CDR1 SGHVS, CDR2 FNYEAQ. CDR3 length: 15 amino acids. The V and J ends lost 5 bases and 6 bases respectively, with 18 bases between them. In nucleotides, the CDR3 is TGTGCCAGCAGCGTAGACAGTTTAGGGATGGATACGCAGTATTTT. Its protein is CASSVDSLGMDTQYF.

This clonotype was seen repeatedly, ten times or more. The chain has TRBV7-9 and TRBJ2-3; 14 bases match TRBD2. CDR3 length: 16 residues. Germline V lookup: CDR1 SEHNR, CDR2 FQNEAQ (reference sequence). V was clipped by 5 bases and J by 5 bases; unmatched bases: 6. CDR3 DNA: TGTGCCAGCAGCGATAGGACTAGCGGGAGGAGAGATACGCAGTATTTT. This codes for CASSDRTSGRRDTQYF.

The table lists this clonotype with many counts. This rearrangement joins TRBV7-9 to TRBJ1-5; unclear D gene. This CDR3 has 14 residues. Germline values: CDR1 SEHNR, CDR2 FQNEAQ (reference sequence). Between the trimmed V and J ends, which lost 5 bases and 4 bases, there was a span of 12 bases. This CDR3 is CASSRGSGNQPQHF. CDR3 DNA: TGTGCCAGCAGCCGAGGGAGCGGAAATCAGCCCCAGCATTTT.